The 31 T cell receptor beta chains below were found in one sample sequenced in a study of T-cell memory formation after mild COVID-19. TCRdb fed the 5' RACE reads into MiXCR, producing one record per CDR3 protein. The sample shows roughly 620,000 distinct CDR3 sequences, under 20% of them seen only once. Input material: PBMCs or a T cell subset sorted from them (not recorded which). The receptors stem from an adult woman who had mild COVID-19 (a few samples of this study predate the infection). Cell type and time point are not known.

The V and J genes are TRBV11-2 and TRBJ1-2; D is perhaps TRBD1 (5 bases). In germline, CDR1 is SGHAT, CDR2 FQNNGV. This CDR3 contains 14 residues. The germline V and J ends were trimmed by 0 bases and 5 bases, with 10 bases remaining between them. The CDR3 coding sequence is TGTGCCAGCAGCTTAGAAGGGGAATTTTATGGCTACACCTTC. Amino acid sequence: CASSLEGEFYGYTF.

This rearrangement joins TRBV29-1 to TRBJ1-1; TRBD1 might be the D (6 bases). V dropped 4 bases and J dropped 3 bases, with 18 bases sitting between them. The CDR3 has 15 residues. Germline-derived CDR1 and CDR2 are SQVTM and ANQGSEA. The CDR3, as DNA: TGCAGCGTTGCCGAGGGGGGGATGTGGGACACTGAAGCTTTCTTT. Its protein product is CSVAEGGMWDTEAFF.

This clonotype was counted a few times. The chain couples TRBV5-1 to TRBJ2-5; 7 nucleotides match TRBD2. The V gene's germline CDR1 is SGHRS and CDR2 YFSETQ. The CDR3 loop spans 19 amino acids. V was clipped by 0 bases and J by 0 bases; unmatched bases: 14. The CDR3 DNA follows: TGCGCCAGCAGCTTGGGTCCCGGATCTAGCGGACCATACCAAGAGACCCAGTACTTC. It is translated as CASSLGPGSSGPYQETQYF.

This clonotype was recorded a few times. CDR3 DNA: TGTGCCAGCAGCCCCCGGACGGAACATCAAGAGACCCAGTACTTC. Its translation: CASSPRTEHQETQYF. The chain links TRBV21-1 to TRBJ2-5; the table calls TRBD1, which could not be checked here. TRBV21-1 is reported as a pseudogene. This CDR3 comprises 15 residues.

J is TRBJ2-7 and V is TRBV6-2 or TRBV6-3; no definite D call. Germline V gene data show CDR1 as MNHEY and CDR2 as SVGEGT. V lost 6 bases and J 4 bases, leaving 19 bases between the germline ends. The CDR3 is 15 amino acids. In DNA, the CDR3 is TGTGCCAGCAGCCAGGAGCCCTTCCAGGATTACGAGCAGTACTTC. Translation gives CASSQEPFQDYEQYF.

The chain has TRBV5-6 and TRBJ1-1, with D hard to call. The CDR3 runs 13 residues. Germline CDR1 SGHDT, CDR2 YYEEEE. V lost 1 base and J 6 bases, leaving 10 bases between the germline ends. The CDR3 region has the DNA TGTGCCAGCAGCTTGACGGGAGGCCCTGAAGCTTTCTTT. It specifies CASSLTGGPEAFF.

This sequence joins TRBV18 and TRBJ1-5; D is undetermined. CDR1 and CDR2 (germline): KGHSH, LQKENI. Trimming cost V 3 bases and J 5 bases, with 17 bases left between them. The CDR3 is 16 amino acids. Here the CDR3 DNA reads TGTGCCAGCTCACCCCCCGGAGTGTCGGGGTATCAGCCCCAGCATTTT. Its protein is CASSPPGVSGYQPQHF.

At least ten counts were recorded for this clonotype. The chain carries TRBV5-1 and TRBJ2-1; D remains ambiguous. CDR3 length: 13 residues. V was clipped by 3 bases and J by 7 bases, with 11 bases between them. The germline CDR1 and CDR2 sequences are SGHRS and YFSETQ. The CDR3 spells CASSWAVANEQFF. CDR3 nucleotide sequence: TGCGCCAGCAGCTGGGCAGTCGCGAATGAGCAGTTCTTC. Full variable domain (remainder filled in from reference TRBV5-1 and TRBJ2-1): KAGVTQTPRYLIKTRGQQVTLSCSPISGHRSVSWYQQTPGQGLQFLFEYFSETQRNKGNFPGRFSGRQFSNSRSEMNVSTLELGDSALYLCASSWAVANEQFFGPGTRLTVL.

The chain recombines TRBV29-1 with TRBJ1-1; 9 nucleotides match TRBD1. Germline CDR1 SQVTM, CDR2 ANQGSEA. V shed 8 bases, J shed 5 bases, and the junction held 9 bases outside the gene matches. This CDR3 has 13 amino acids. In DNA form, the CDR3 reads TGCAGCTCTCGGACAGGGGCAGGGACTGAAGCTTTCTTT. The encoded protein is CSSRTGAGTEAFF.

This clonotype was counted a few times. The chain joins TRBV10-3 to TRBJ1-2; unclear D gene. The germline CDR1 and CDR2 sequences are ENHRY and SYGVKD. Trimming shortened V by 3 bases and J by 1 base, and 9 bases separated the two germline ends. This CDR3 has 14 residues. In nucleotides, the CDR3 is TGTGCCATCAGTGAAGGGCAAGATAACTATGGCTACACCTTC. This translates into CAISEGQDNYGYTF.

This clonotype was seen a handful of times. This chain uses TRBV12-3 or TRBV12-4 with TRBJ1-2; TRBD1 matches at 10 bases. This CDR3 has 15 amino acids. The trim removed 5 bases at V and 8 bases at J, leaving 11 bases unmatched. This CDR3 is CASSPRTGGTEGYTF. The CDR3 bases are TGTGCCAGCAGTCCCCGGACAGGGGGGACGGAGGGCTACACCTTC.

The chain recombines TRBV9 with TRBJ1-2, with TRBD1 identical over 7 bases. The V gene end was trimmed by 4 bases and the J gene end by 8 bases; junction bases not matched to a gene: 5. Per germline, CDR1 SGDLS and CDR2 YYNGEE. This CDR3 contains 12 residues. DNA for the CDR3: TGTGCCAGCAGCTCAGACAGGGTCGGCTACACCTTC. This sequence encodes CASSSDRVGYTF.

This clonotype has just a few counts. This rearrangement joins TRBV2 to TRBJ2-5; 9 positions agree with TRBD2. CDR1 is SNHLY and CDR2 is FYNNEI in the germline V gene. The CDR3 sequence is 16 residues long. V dropped 5 bases and J dropped 5; count of bases not matched to a gene: 12. CDR3 amino acids: CASSQKPGLAGETQYF. The CDR3 bases are TGTGCCAGCAGTCAAAAACCGGGACTAGCAGGGGAGACCCAGTACTTC.

There are a few counts of this clonotype. V usage is TRBV6-2 or TRBV6-3 and J usage is TRBJ1-2; D unclear. Germline V gene data show CDR1 as MNHEY and CDR2 as SVGEGT. Between the trimmed V and J ends, which lost 8 bases and 4 bases, there was a span of 5 bases. This CDR3 spans 10 amino acids. The DNA for the CDR3 is TGTGCCAGCTTTTCCTATGGCTACACCTTC. It translates to CASFSYGYTF.

V usage is TRBV4-1 and J usage is TRBJ1-2; D is undetermined. The CDR3 runs to 16 residues. CDR1 and CDR2 from the germline V gene are MGHRA and YSYEKL. V was pared by 0 bases and J by 2 bases, with 13 bases between. CDR3 protein: CASSQDFGELNYGYTF. DNA of the CDR3: TGCGCCAGCAGCCAAGATTTTGGGGAATTGAACTATGGCTACACCTTC.

This clonotype appeared a few times. This chain connects TRBV20-1 to TRBJ2-5; 11 positions match TRBD2. CDR1 and CDR2 (germline): DFQATT, SNEGSKA (reference sequence). The CDR3 has 18 amino acids. The V and J ends lost 6 bases and 0 bases, in that order; junction bases with no gene match: 15. The CDR3 coding sequence is TGCAGTGCAGCCGTTCAGCTAGCGGGGGGCGAGTACCAAGAGACCCAGTACTTC. Its translation is CSAAVQLAGGEYQETQYF.

This clonotype was counted a few times. The chain couples TRBV7-9 to TRBJ1-2, with unresolved D. CDR1 is SEHNR and CDR2 is FQNEAQ in the germline V gene (reference sequence). Trimming removed 5 bases at V and 8 bases at J, with 15 bases between. CDR3 length equals 13 residues. The CDR3: CASSGLLGWGYTF. In nucleotides, the CDR3 is TGTGCCAGCAGCGGCCTTTTGGGTTGGGGCTACACCTTC. Full variable domain (missing parts from reference TRBV7-9 and TRBJ1-2): DTGVSQNPRHKITKRGQNVTFRCDPISEHNRLYWYRQTLGQGPEFLTYFQNEAQLEKSRLLSDRFSAERPKGSFSTLEIQRTEQGDSAMYLCASSGLLGWGYTFGSGTRLTVV.

Only a few counts were recorded for this clonotype. J is TRBJ2-2 and V is TRBV28; either TRBD1 or TRBD2 may supply D (5 bases each). Trimming took 10 bases from V and 0 from J, leaving 9 bases between them. CDR1 is MDHEN and CDR2 is SYDVKM in the germline V gene. The CDR3 is 13 residues long. CDR3 protein: CAMGRTNTGELFF. DNA of the CDR3: TGTGCCATGGGACGGACGAACACCGGGGAGCTGTTTTTT.

V usage is TRBV30 and J usage is TRBJ2-1; D not resolved. Germline loops: CDR1 GTSNPN, CDR2 SVGIG (reference sequence). This CDR3 has 11 residues. V was pared by 0 bases and J by 8 bases, with 5 bases between. The CDR3 spells CAWSVRYEQFF. The CDR3 DNA reads TGTGCCTGGAGTGTACGGTATGAGCAGTTCTTC.

This clonotype was detected only a few times. The J gene is TRBJ2-7, the V gene TRBV27; 7 positions agree with TRBD1. Trimming removed 9 bases from V and 5 bases from J; junction bases left unmatched: 4. Germline loops: CDR1 MNHEY, CDR2 SMNVEV (reference sequence). The CDR3 loop spans 11 amino acids. In DNA form, the CDR3 reads TGTGCCAGAGGGGGCCCCAACGAGCAGTACTTC. This encodes CARGGPNEQYF.

The V call is TRBV5-1, the J call TRBJ2-7, with D perhaps matching TRBD1 (6 bases). Germline V CDR1 and CDR2: SGHRS, YFSETQ. V lost 5 bases to trimming and J lost 2 bases, with 14 bases between them. This CDR3 has 14 amino acids. As DNA, the CDR3 is TGCGCCAGCAGGATAAACAGGGACACCTACGAGCAGTACTTC. It yields the protein CASRINRDTYEQYF.

The V gene is TRBV24-1, the J gene TRBJ2-2; no clear D gene. Looked up from germline, CDR1 is KGHDR and CDR2 is SFDVKD. There are 14 residues in the CDR3. V lost 7 bases and J lost 0, with 8 bases in between. The CDR3 DNA reads as TGTGCCACCAGGGACCCCTCGAACACCGGGGAGCTGTTTTTT. This sequence encodes CATRDPSNTGELFF.

This clonotype has only a few counts. The chain joins TRBV11-2 to TRBJ2-7, with TRBD2 matching over 12 bases. Germline CDR1 SGHAT, CDR2 FQNNGV. V lost 5 bases and J lost 5; bases outside the gene matches: 7. This CDR3 has 15 residues. As DNA, the CDR3 is TGTGCCAGCAGCCCGAGACTAGCGGGAGAGAACGAGCAGTACTTC. Amino acid sequence: CASSPRLAGENEQYF.

This clonotype has more than one count but fewer than ten. The rearrangement joins TRBV9 to TRBJ2-2; 8 nucleotides agree with TRBD1. The V gene's germline CDR1 is SGDLS and CDR2 YYNGEE. The CDR3 is 14 amino acids. V shed 1 base, J shed 7 bases, and the junction held 3 bases outside the gene matches. CDR3 loop: CASSVQGAGGELFF. The CDR3 DNA is TGTGCCAGCAGCGTACAGGGGGCTGGCGGGGAGCTGTTTTTT. Full variable domain (outside the CDR3, taken from reference TRBV9 and TRBJ2-2): DSGVTQTPKHLITATGQRVTLRCSPRSGDLSVYWYQQSLDQGLQFLIQYYNGEERAKGNILERFSAQQFPDLHSELNLSSLELGDSALYFCASSVQGAGGELFFGEGSRLTVL.

This chain uses TRBV29-1 with TRBJ2-4, with 7 positions matching TRBD2. The germline gives CDR1 SQVTM, CDR2 ANQGSEA. V was clipped by 4 bases and J by 1 base; unmatched bases: 4. This CDR3 comprises 14 residues. The CDR3 spells CSVGLAGAKNIQYF. In nucleotides, the CDR3 is TGCAGCGTTGGACTAGCAGGGGCCAAAAACATTCAGTACTTC.

The V and J genes are TRBV12-3 or TRBV12-4 and TRBJ1-5, with D unclear. The CDR3 length is 12 residues. V was clipped by 1 base and J by 7 bases, with 5 bases between them. CDR3 nucleotides: TGTGCCAGCAGTTTAGGAACCCAGCCCCAGCATTTT. As protein: CASSLGTQPQHF.

In its sample, this clonotype was seen a few times. The chain carries TRBV18 and TRBJ2-5; maybe TRBD2 (6 bases). Germline CDR1 is KGHSH and CDR2 is LQKENI. The germline V and J ends were trimmed by 6 bases and 2 bases, with 13 bases remaining between them. The CDR3 runs to 14 residues. The CDR3: CASSPSAGQETQYF. In nucleotides, the CDR3 is TGTGCCAGCTCCCCCAGCGCGGGGCAAGAGACCCAGTACTTC.

The chain uses TRBV7-9 and TRBJ1-5; TRBD1 aligns across 12 bases. The CDR3 runs 16 residues. Germline V gene sequence: CDR1 SEHNR, CDR2 FQNEAQ (reference sequence). Germline trimming cut 3 bases from V and 6 bases from J; bases unmatched to any gene: 6. The CDR3 DNA reads TGTGCCAGCAGCTTGACCGGGACAGGGGGCGGTCAGCCCCAGCATTTT. The encoded protein is CASSLTGTGGGQPQHF.

This clonotype has just a few counts. The chain carries TRBV12-3 or TRBV12-4 and TRBJ2-3; D is unclear. This CDR3 is built from 13 residues. V gave up 6 bases and J gave up 5 bases, with 12 bases separating them. The CDR3 DNA is TGTGCCAGCAGCCCCTCTAGAAGAGATACGCAGTATTTT. Amino acids: CASSPSRRDTQYF.

This chain connects TRBV24-1 to TRBJ2-2, with D unclear. CDR1 and CDR2 (germline): KGHDR, SFDVKD. The CDR3 runs to 14 residues. V dropped 5 bases and J dropped 5 bases, with 11 bases sitting between them. CDR3 loop: CATSVAWRTGELFF. The CDR3 DNA sequence: TGTGCCACCAGTGTAGCATGGAGAACCGGGGAGCTGTTTTTT.

This chain uses TRBV5-1 with TRBJ1-1, with 7 bases aligning to TRBD1. V shed 3 bases and J 1 base; nucleotides not matched to a gene: 3. Germline CDR1 SGHRS, CDR2 YFSETQ. The CDR3 sequence is 14 residues long. In DNA, the CDR3 is TGCGCCAGCAGCTCCAGACAGGGGAACACTGAAGCTTTCTTT. Its translation is CASSSRQGNTEAFF. Supplemented by reference TRBV5-1 and TRBJ1-1, the full variable domain reads KAGVTQTPRYLIKTRGQQVTLSCSPISGHRSVSWYQQTPGQGLQFLFEYFSETQRNKGNFPGRFSGRQFSNSRSEMNVSTLELGDSALYLCASSSRQGNTEAFFGQGTRLTVV.